The 27 T cell receptor beta chains below come from one sample, sequenced in a study of shared clonotypes between healthy human individuals. Terminally differentiated effector memory CD45RA+ cells were left out of the naive CD8 fraction, which was CD45RO-negative and positively selected for CCR7. TCRdb keeps only in-frame clones here, not all; method: immunoSEQ multiplex PCR. In the table there are 660,000 or so clones, about 95% of which are singletons. Input material: naive CD8+ T cells sorted from blood. The receptors shown here come from a woman in her thirties in good health.

This rearrangement joins TRBV4-2 to TRBJ2-7; possibly TRBD1 for D (6 bases). There are 15 residues in the CDR3. Germline CDR1 is LGHNA and CDR2 is YNFKEQ. Trimming stripped 0 bases from V and 1 base from J, with 10 bases between. The CDR3 DNA follows: TGTGCCAGCAGCCAAGAATGGGACACATCCTACGAGCAGTACTTC. Translated: CASSQEWDTSYEQYF.

This sequence joins TRBV7-9 and TRBJ2-1; 7 bases are a match to TRBD1. The junction had 6 bases not matched to a gene; V was cut back by 4 bases and J by 0 bases. From germline, CDR1 is SEHNR and CDR2 FQNEAQ (reference sequence). The CDR3 is 16 residues long. CDR3 residues: CASSSAGTVSYNEQFF. The CDR3 coding sequence is TGTGCCAGCAGCTCCGCCGGGACAGTCTCCTACAATGAGCAGTTCTTC.

The chain employs TRBV13 and TRBJ2-7, with TRBD1 matching over 8 bases. Germline V lookup: CDR1 PRHDT, CDR2 FYEKMQ (reference sequence). The ends lost 1 base at V and 2 bases at J; junction bases unmatched: 4. This CDR3 contains 15 residues. This CDR3 is CASSLASGQAYEQYF. CDR3 bases: TGTGCCAGCAGCTTAGCCTCGGGACAGGCCTACGAGCAGTACTTC.

The chain uses TRBV30 and TRBJ1-6; D is undetermined. This CDR3 region has 12 residues. The germline gives CDR1 GTSNPN, CDR2 SVGIG (reference sequence). Trimming took 8 bases from V and 8 from J, leaving 13 bases between them. Here the CDR3 DNA reads TGTGCCGTGGACGGATGGGATTCACCCCTCCACTTT. Translating it yields CAVDGWDSPLHF.

The chain has TRBV29-1 and TRBJ1-4, with 10 bases lining up with TRBD1. Germline assignment: CDR1 SQVTM and CDR2 ANQGSEA. This CDR3 spans 16 amino acids. With 4 bases clipped from V and 7 bases from J, the junction kept 12 bases outside the gene matches. CDR3 region: CSVAGMTGQGFEKLFF. The CDR3 coding sequence is TGCAGCGTTGCTGGGATGACGGGACAGGGGTTTGAAAAACTGTTTTTT.

Remarks on this clone: Other DNA sequences in this specimen translate into the identical CDR3. V gene TRBV19 combines with J gene TRBJ1-2, with D unresolved. The length of the CDR3 is 13 residues. Germline CDR1 is LNHDA and CDR2 is SQIVND (reference sequence). V dropped 5 bases and J dropped 2 bases, with 9 bases sitting between them. The chain's CDR3 is CASSPGQNYGYTF. CDR3 nucleotide sequence: TGTGCCAGTAGTCCCGGTCAGAACTATGGCTACACCTTC.

About this clone itself: A read error may account for a junction end that differs from germline. This chain uses TRBV7-2 with TRBJ1-2, with D unclear. Germline V lookup: CDR1 SGHTA, CDR2 FQGNSA. This CDR3 contains 12 residues. The CDR3 region has the DNA TGTGCCAGCAGCTTCGGGTCCTACTTACCCGTCTTC. It is translated as CASSFGSYLPVF. Combining the CDR3 with reference TRBV7-2 and TRBJ1-2 gives the whole variable domain GAGVSQSPSNKVTEKGKDVELRCDPISGHTALYWYRQSLGQGLEFLIYFQGNSAPDKSGLPSDRFSAERTGGSVSTLTIQRTQQEDSAVYLCASSFGSYLPVFGSGTRLTVV.

This chain joins TRBV27 and TRBJ1-2, with D perhaps TRBD1 (6 bases). V dropped 7 bases and J dropped 0 bases, with 12 bases sitting between them. This CDR3 is 14 amino acids long. Looked up from germline, CDR1 is MNHEY and CDR2 is SMNVEV (reference sequence). CDR3 sequence reads: CASTSGTTNYGYTF. The CDR3 bases are TGTGCCAGCACCTCAGGGACAACTAACTATGGCTACACCTTC.

This rearrangement joins TRBV7-8 to TRBJ1-2, with no clear D. This CDR3 comprises 17 residues. V lost 4 bases and J 0 bases, leaving 18 bases between the germline ends. The germline V gene encodes CDR1 SGHVS and CDR2 FQNEAQ. The CDR3 sequence is CASSSHFDDPPNYGYTF. CDR3 bases: TGTGCCAGCAGCTCCCACTTTGACGACCCGCCTAACTATGGCTACACCTTC.

Comment on this clone: Compared with germline, one end of the junction differs, possibly owing to a read error. V and J are TRBV2 and TRBJ2-2; 8 positions match TRBD1. Germline CDR1 SNHLY, CDR2 FYNNEI. This CDR3 is 17 amino acids long. CDR3 amino acids: CASREGTGRVRTGELFF. The CDR3 region has the DNA TGTGCCAGCAGGGAAGGGACAGGTCGAGTTAGGACCGGGGAGCTGTTTTTT.

Of note for this clone: The same CDR3 can be traced to other DNA sequences in this sample. The gene calls are TRBV30 and TRBJ2-2; the D gene is possibly TRBD2 (5 bases). The length of the CDR3 is 12 residues. V lost 4 bases and J 7 bases, leaving 10 bases between the germline ends. Germline V lookup: CDR1 GTSNPN, CDR2 SVGIG (reference sequence). CDR3 coding DNA: TGTGCCTGGACATCCGGAGGCGGGGAGCTGTTTTTT. Translating gives CAWTSGGGELFF.

The rearrangement joins TRBV2 to TRBJ2-7; tentative D call: TRBD2 (5 bases). The V gene lost 6 bases and the J gene lost 1 base, with 16 bases spanning the gap. The CDR3 loop spans 15 amino acids. The germline V gene has CDR1 SNHLY and CDR2 FYNNEI. The CDR3 loop reads CASSDDRRPSYEQYF. The CDR3 DNA sequence: TGTGCCAGCAGCGATGATAGGAGGCCGTCCTACGAGCAGTACTTC.

V usage is TRBV4-1 and J usage is TRBJ2-7, with D possibly called TRBD1 or TRBD2 (5 bases each). With 2 bases removed from V and 0 bases from J, the gap between germline ends came to 17 bases. Germline V gene lookup returns CDR1 MGHRA and CDR2 YSYEKL. The CDR3 length is 17 residues. The CDR3 is CASSQFGTDPNSYEQYF. CDR3 in DNA: TGCGCCAGCAGCCAATTTGGGACGGATCCCAACTCCTACGAGCAGTACTTC.

The chain has TRBV5-4 and TRBJ2-7; perhaps TRBD1 as D (6 bases). The V end was cut by 0 bases, the J end by 2 bases, with 9 bases between. The CDR3 loop spans 14 amino acids. CDR1 is SGHNT, CDR2 YYREEE, per germline (reference sequence). The CDR3 region has the DNA TGTGCCAGCAGCTTGGCGGACAGCCCCTACGAGCAGTACTTC. Amino acids: CASSLADSPYEQYF.

This clone was counted once. J is TRBJ2-7 and V is TRBV15; D may match TRBD1 or TRBD2 (5 bases each). CDR3 length: 14 residues. Looked up from germline, CDR1 is LNHNV and CDR2 is YYDKDF (reference sequence). With 5 bases removed from V and 2 bases from J, the gap between germline ends came to 13 bases. CDR3 nucleotides: TGTGCCACCAGCGCGAGGGGCGGACCCTACGAGCAGTACTTC. It encodes CATSARGGPYEQYF.

This clone has a single count. V is TRBV28 and J is TRBJ2-7; D is possibly TRBD2 (5 bases). Trimming stripped 1 base from V and 7 bases from J, with 11 bases between. Germline V lookup: CDR1 MDHEN, CDR2 SYDVKM. This CDR3 contains 13 residues. This CDR3 is CASSLSSGWEQYF. DNA for the CDR3: TGTGCCAGCAGTTTATCGTCGGGATGGGAGCAGTACTTC.

The V gene is TRBV11-2, the J gene TRBJ2-7; the D is unclear. The V end was cut by 4 bases, the J end by 6 bases, with 13 bases between. This CDR3 region has 13 residues. CDR1 and CDR2 from the germline V gene are SGHAT and FQNNGV. The CDR3 spells CASSSVANGEQYF. In DNA, the CDR3 is TGTGCCAGCAGCTCGGTGGCCAACGGCGAGCAGTACTTC.

CDR3 region: CASSPIGSGNTIYF. CDR3 in DNA: TGCGCCAGCAGCCCCATCGGGTCTGGAAACACCATATATTTT. V and J are TRBV4-1 and TRBJ1-3; no firm D call. V was trimmed by 4 bases and J by 1 base, leaving 8 bases between them. Germline V lookup: CDR1 MGHRA, CDR2 YSYEKL. This CDR3 comprises 14 residues.

This clone was observed a few times. V is TRBV2 and J is TRBJ2-2, with D hard to call. This CDR3 comprises 15 residues. Germline lookup yields CDR1 SNHLY and CDR2 FYNNEI. Deletions cut 3 bases from V and 0 bases from J, with 8 bases between. The CDR3 loop reads CASSDYRPNTGELFF. Written as DNA, the CDR3 is TGTGCCAGCAGTGACTACAGACCGAACACCGGGGAGCTGTTTTTT.

The V gene is TRBV28, the J gene TRBJ2-7; D ambiguous. The V and J ends lost 6 bases and 5 bases respectively, with 11 bases between them. The CDR3 consists of 12 residues. Germline CDR1 is MDHEN and CDR2 is SYDVKM. The CDR3 sequence: CASRPDRDEQYF. The DNA of the CDR3 is TGTGCCAGCAGACCCGACCGCGACGAGCAGTACTTC.

The V gene is TRBV4-1, the J gene TRBJ2-7; D might be TRBD1 (5 bases). This CDR3 is 22 amino acids long. Deletions cut 3 bases from V and 4 bases from J, with 37 bases between. Germline V lookup: CDR1 MGHRA, CDR2 YSYEKL. The CDR3 spells CASSHSGLRHYLSDGSIYEQYF. CDR3 DNA: TGCGCCAGCAGCCATTCAGGGTTACGGCATTATTTAAGTGATGGTTCTATTTACGAGCAGTACTTC.

The chain combines TRBV19 with TRBJ2-5; TRBD1 matches 9 bases. The germline V gene has CDR1 LNHDA and CDR2 SQIVND (reference sequence). J gave up 5 bases and V 6 bases, and 7 bases lay outside the gene matches. The CDR3 has 14 amino acids. Written as DNA, the CDR3 is TGTGCCAGTAGCGTGGACAGGGGACAGGAGACCCAGTACTTC. Protein sequence: CASSVDRGQETQYF.

The rearrangement uses TRBV28 and TRBJ2-7; no clear D. The germline V gene encodes CDR1 MDHEN and CDR2 SYDVKM. The ends were cut back, 6 bases at V and 1 base at J, with 16 bases in the middle. The CDR3 is made up of 15 amino acids. CDR3 DNA sequence: TGTGCCAGCAGCTTTGGTTTTGGACGGTCCTACGAGCAGTACTTC. This gives the protein CASSFGFGRSYEQYF. The full variable domain, rest sourced from reference TRBV28 and TRBJ2-7, is DVKVTQSSRYLVKRTGEKVFLECVQDMDHENMFWYRQDPGLGLRLIYFSYDVKMKEKGDIPEGYSVSREKKERFSLILESASTNQTSMYLCASSFGFGRSYEQYFGPGTRLTVT.

The chain couples TRBV9 to TRBJ2-7, with TRBD2 matching 8 bases. V was pared by 4 bases and J by 5 bases, with 11 bases of the junction left unmatched. Germline-derived CDR1 and CDR2 are SGDLS and YYNGEE. The length of the CDR3 is 15 residues. CDR3 nucleotide sequence: TGTGCCAGCAGCTCCTCGGGCGGGAGGTCTGACGAGCAGTACTTC. This encodes CASSSSGGRSDEQYF.

The genes are TRBV5-6 and TRBJ2-7; no firm D call. Trimming pared 1 base from V and 9 bases from J, leaving 14 bases between. The germline CDR1 and CDR2 sequences are SGHDT and YYEEEE. This CDR3 comprises 13 residues. CDR3 DNA: TGTGCCAGCAGCTTGTATCGTCAGGTTGGGCAGTACTTC. Its protein product is CASSLYRQVGQYF.

The chain employs TRBV28 and TRBJ2-4; no clear D gene. Germline lookup yields CDR1 MDHEN and CDR2 SYDVKM. V lost 6 bases, J lost 0 bases, and 18 bases lay in between. This CDR3 is built from 17 residues. CDR3 loop: CASRRDGGVLAKNIQYF. The DNA of the CDR3 is TGTGCCAGCAGGCGAGATGGTGGGGTCTTAGCCAAAAACATTCAGTACTTC.

The V and J genes are TRBV7-9 and TRBJ2-3, with 8 bases that match TRBD1. Trimming took 1 base from V and 2 from J; bases not matched to a gene: 5. Germline V gene lookup returns CDR1 SEHNR and CDR2 FQNEAQ (reference sequence). The CDR3 loop spans 16 amino acids. The CDR3 nucleotides are TGTGCCAGCAGCTTAGTGCAGGGGGCGTTCACAGATACGCAGTATTTT. Its translation is CASSLVQGAFTDTQYF.